This entry concerns a single T cell receptor (beta chain). Antigen unknown. After re-calling the 5' RACE reads, TCRdb lists one entry per CDR3 protein, DNA absent. The sample data list about 150,000 distinct CDR3 sequences. The data belong to a study of T cells expressing NK-cell markers. Study-wide findings and caveats: HCMV specificity was not established for the expanded NKG2C+ T cell clones.

Sequencing input: blood T cells: a sorted CD56 or NKG2C T cell subset, CD4+ or CD8+ T cells, or bulk PBMC T cells (not recorded which). The receptor was derived from a woman in her forties or fifties in good health.

CDR3 protein: CASSRQQQVNTEAFF. V is TRBV4-1 and J is TRBJ1-1. CDR3 size: 15 residues. The V gene's germline CDR1 is MGHRA and CDR2 YSYEKL.